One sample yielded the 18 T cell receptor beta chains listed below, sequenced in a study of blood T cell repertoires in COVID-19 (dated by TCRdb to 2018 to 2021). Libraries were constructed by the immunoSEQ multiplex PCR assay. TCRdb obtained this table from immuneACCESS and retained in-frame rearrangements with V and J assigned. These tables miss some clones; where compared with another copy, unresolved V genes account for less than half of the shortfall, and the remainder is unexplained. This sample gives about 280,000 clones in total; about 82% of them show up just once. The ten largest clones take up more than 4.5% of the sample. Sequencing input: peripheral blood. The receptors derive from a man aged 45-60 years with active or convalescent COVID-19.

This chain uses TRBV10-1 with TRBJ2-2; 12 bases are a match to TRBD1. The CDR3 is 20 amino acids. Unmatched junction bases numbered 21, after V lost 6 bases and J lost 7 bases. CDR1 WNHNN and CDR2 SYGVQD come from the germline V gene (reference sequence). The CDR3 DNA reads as TGCGCCAGCAGGTACCCGGGACAGGGGGCTAACCTGAACCGGGGCGGGGAGCTGTTTTTT. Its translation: CASRYPGQGANLNRGGELFF.

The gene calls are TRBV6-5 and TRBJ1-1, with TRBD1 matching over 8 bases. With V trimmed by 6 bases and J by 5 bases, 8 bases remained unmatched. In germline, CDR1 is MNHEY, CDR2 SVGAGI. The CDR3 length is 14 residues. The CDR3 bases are TGTGCCAGCAGCCGATCCCAGGGGGCGACTGAAGCTTTCTTT. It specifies CASSRSQGATEAFF.

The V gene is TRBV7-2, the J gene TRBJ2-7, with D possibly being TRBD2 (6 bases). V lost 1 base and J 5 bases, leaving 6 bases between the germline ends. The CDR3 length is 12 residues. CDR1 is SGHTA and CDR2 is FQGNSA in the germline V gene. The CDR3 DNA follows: TGTGCCAGCAGCTTAGGCGGGGACGAGCAGTACTTC. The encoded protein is CASSLGGDEQYF.

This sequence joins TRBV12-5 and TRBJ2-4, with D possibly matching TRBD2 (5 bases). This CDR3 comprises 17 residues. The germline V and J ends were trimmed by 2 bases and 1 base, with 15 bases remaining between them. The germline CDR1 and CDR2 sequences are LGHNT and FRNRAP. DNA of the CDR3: TGTGCTAGTGGTTTGTTCGCTAGGACGGGGGCCAAAAACATTCAGTACTTC. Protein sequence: CASGLFARTGAKNIQYF.

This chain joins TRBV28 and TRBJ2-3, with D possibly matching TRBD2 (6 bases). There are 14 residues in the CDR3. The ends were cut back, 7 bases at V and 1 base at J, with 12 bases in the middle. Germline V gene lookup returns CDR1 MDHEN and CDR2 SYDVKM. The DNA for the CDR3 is TGTGCCAGCAACTTGGGCGGGGGCACAGATACGCAGTATTTT. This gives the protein CASNLGGGTDTQYF.

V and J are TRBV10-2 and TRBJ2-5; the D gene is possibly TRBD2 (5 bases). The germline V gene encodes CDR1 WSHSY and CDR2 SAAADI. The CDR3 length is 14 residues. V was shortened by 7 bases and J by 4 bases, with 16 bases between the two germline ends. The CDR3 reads CASNAGRGRETQYF. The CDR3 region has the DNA TGCGCCAGCAATGCGGGCCGTGGTAGAGAGACCCAGTACTTC.

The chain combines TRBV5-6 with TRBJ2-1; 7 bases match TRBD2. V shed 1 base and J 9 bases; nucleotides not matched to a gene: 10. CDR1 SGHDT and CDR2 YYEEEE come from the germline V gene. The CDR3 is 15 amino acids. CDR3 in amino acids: CASSLWGLLLGEQFF. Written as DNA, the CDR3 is TGTGCCAGCAGCTTGTGGGGACTACTATTGGGTGAGCAGTTCTTC.

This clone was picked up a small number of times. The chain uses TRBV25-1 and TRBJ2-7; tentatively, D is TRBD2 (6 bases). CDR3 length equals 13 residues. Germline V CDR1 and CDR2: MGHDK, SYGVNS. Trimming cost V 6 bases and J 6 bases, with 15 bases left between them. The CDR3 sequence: CASRATSYSEQYF. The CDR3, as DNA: TGTGCCAGCAGGGCGACTAGTTATTCCGAGCAGTACTTC.

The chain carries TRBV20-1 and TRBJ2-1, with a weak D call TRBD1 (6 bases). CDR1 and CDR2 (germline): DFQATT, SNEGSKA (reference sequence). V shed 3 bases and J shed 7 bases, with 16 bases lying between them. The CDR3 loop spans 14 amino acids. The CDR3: CSASRQGFGNEQFF. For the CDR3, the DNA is TGCAGTGCTAGTCGGCAGGGGTTTGGGAATGAGCAGTTCTTC.

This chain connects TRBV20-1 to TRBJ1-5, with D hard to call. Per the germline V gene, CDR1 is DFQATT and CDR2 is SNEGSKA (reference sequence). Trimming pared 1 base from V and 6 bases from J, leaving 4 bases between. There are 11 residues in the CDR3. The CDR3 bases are TGCAGTGCTAGAGTAGTTCAGCCCCAGCATTTT. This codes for CSARVVQPQHF.

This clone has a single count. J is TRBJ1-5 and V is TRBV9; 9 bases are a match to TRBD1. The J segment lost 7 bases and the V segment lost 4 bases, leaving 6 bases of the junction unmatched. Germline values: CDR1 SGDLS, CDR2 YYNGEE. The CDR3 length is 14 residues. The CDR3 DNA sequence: TGTGCCAGCAGCTCCGGGACAGGGAGGCAGCCCCAGCATTTT. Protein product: CASSSGTGRQPQHF.

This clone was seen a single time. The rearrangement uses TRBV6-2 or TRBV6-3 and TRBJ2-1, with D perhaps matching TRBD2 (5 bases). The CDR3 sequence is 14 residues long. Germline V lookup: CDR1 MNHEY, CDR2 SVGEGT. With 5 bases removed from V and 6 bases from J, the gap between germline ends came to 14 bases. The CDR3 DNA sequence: TGTGCCAGCAGTCGAGGGTCCCTCAGCAATGAGCAGTTCTTC. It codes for CASSRGSLSNEQFF.

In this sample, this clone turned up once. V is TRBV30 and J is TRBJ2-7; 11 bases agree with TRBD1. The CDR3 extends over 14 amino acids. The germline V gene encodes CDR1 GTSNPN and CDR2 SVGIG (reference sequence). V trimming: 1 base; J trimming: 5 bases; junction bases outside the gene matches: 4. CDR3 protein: CAWSAGQGDNEQYF. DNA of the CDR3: TGTGCCTGGAGTGCGGGACAGGGGGATAACGAGCAGTACTTC.

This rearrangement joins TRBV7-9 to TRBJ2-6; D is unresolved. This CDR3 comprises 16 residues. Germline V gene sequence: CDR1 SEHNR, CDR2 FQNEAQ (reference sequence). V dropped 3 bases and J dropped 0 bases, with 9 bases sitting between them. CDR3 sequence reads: CASSLELRSGANVLTF. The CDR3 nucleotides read TGTGCCAGCAGCTTGGAGCTCCGCTCTGGGGCCAACGTCCTGACTTTC. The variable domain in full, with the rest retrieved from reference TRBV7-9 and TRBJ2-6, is DTGVSQNPRHKITKRGQNVTFRCDPISEHNRLYWYRQTLGQGPEFLTYFQNEAQLEKSRLLSDRFSAERPKGSFSTLEIQRTEQGDSAMYLCASSLELRSGANVLTFGAGSRLTVL.

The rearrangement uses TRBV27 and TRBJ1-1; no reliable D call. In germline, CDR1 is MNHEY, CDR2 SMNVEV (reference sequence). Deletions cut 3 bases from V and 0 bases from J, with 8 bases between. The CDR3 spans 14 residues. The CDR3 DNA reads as TGTGCCAGCAGTTTTGGCCAGATGAACACTGAAGCTTTCTTT. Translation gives CASSFGQMNTEAFF.

The CDR3: CAWSDSGWDTGELFF. CDR3 DNA: TGTGCCTGGAGTGATTCGGGGTGGGACACCGGGGAGCTGTTTTTT. V gene TRBV30 combines with J gene TRBJ2-2; a possible D gene is TRBD2 (5 bases). V was cut by 1 base and J by 3 bases, with 12 bases left in between. Germline V lookup: CDR1 GTSNPN, CDR2 SVGIG (reference sequence). The CDR3 consists of 15 residues. The full variable domain, in which reference TRBV30 and TRBJ2-2 provide the parts outside the CDR3, is SQTIHQWPATLVQPVGSPLSLECTVEGTSNPNLYWYRQAAGRGLQLLFYSVGIGQISSEVPQNLSASRPQDRQFILSSKKLLLSDSGFYLCAWSDSGWDTGELFFGEGSRLTVL.

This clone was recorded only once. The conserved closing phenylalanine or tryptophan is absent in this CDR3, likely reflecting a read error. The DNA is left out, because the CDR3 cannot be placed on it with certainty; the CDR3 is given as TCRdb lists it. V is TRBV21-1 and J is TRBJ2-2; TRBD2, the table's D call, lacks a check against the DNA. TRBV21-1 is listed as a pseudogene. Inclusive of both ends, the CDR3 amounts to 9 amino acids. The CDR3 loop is CASSKDPRG.

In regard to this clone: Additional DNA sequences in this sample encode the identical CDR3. As DNA, the CDR3 is TGTGCCAGCAGCTCGGGACAGGGAAACTATGGCTACACCTTC. Its protein product is CASSSGQGNYGYTF. This rearrangement joins TRBV7-2 to TRBJ1-2, with 9 bases that match TRBD1. V dropped 4 bases and J dropped 2; count of bases not matched to a gene: 2. The CDR3 has 14 residues. Per the germline V gene, CDR1 is SGHTA and CDR2 is FQGNSA.